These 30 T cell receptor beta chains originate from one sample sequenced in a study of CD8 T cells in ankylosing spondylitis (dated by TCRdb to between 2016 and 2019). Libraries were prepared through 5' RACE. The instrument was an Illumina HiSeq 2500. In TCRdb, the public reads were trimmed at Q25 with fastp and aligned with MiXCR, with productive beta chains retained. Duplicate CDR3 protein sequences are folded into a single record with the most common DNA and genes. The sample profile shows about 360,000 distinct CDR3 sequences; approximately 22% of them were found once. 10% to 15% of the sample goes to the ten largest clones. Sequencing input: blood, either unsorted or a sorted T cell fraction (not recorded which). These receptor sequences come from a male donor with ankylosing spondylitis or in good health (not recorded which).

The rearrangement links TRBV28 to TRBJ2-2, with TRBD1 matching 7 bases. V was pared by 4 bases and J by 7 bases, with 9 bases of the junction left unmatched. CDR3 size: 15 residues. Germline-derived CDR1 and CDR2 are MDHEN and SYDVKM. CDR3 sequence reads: CASSSISTGVGELFF. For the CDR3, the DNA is TGTGCCAGCAGTTCCATCAGCACAGGGGTCGGGGAGCTGTTTTTT.

The CDR3 DNA follows: TGTGCCAGCAGCCAGGGACAGTTTAACACCGGGGAGCTGTTTTTT. Amino acids: CASSQGQFNTGELFF. The rearrangement uses TRBV11-2 and TRBJ2-2; TRBD1 aligns across 7 bases. The length of the CDR3 is 15 residues. V was pared by 5 bases and J by 2 bases, with 5 bases of the junction left unmatched. Germline V gene sequence: CDR1 SGHAT, CDR2 FQNNGV.

The chain's CDR3 is CASSFLGYGYTF. The CDR3 DNA follows: TGTGCCAGCAGTTTCCTAGGCTATGGCTACACCTTC. The chain combines TRBV12-3 or TRBV12-4 with TRBJ1-2; D uncertain. V was pared by 3 bases and J by 4 bases, with 6 bases between. This CDR3 spans 12 amino acids.

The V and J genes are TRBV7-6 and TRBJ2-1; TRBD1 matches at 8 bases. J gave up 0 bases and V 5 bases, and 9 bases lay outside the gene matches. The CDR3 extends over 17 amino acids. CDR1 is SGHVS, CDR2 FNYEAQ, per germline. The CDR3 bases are TGTGCCAGCAGCGCTCCTCGACAGGGGAGCTCCTACAATGAGCAGTTCTTC. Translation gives CASSAPRQGSSYNEQFF.

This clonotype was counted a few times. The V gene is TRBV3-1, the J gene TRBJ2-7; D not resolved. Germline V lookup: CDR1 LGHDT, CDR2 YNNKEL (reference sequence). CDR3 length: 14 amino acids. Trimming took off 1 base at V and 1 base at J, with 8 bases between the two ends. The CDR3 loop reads CASSQVGWSYEQYF. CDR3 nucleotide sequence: TGTGCCAGCAGCCAAGTGGGTTGGTCCTACGAGCAGTACTTC.

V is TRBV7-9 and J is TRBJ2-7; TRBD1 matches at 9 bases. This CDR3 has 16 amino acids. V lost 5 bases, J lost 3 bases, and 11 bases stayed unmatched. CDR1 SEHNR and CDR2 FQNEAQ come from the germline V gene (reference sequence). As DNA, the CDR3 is TGTGCCAGCAGCGATACCGGGACAGGGTATATCTACGAGCAGTACTTC. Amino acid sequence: CASSDTGTGYIYEQYF.

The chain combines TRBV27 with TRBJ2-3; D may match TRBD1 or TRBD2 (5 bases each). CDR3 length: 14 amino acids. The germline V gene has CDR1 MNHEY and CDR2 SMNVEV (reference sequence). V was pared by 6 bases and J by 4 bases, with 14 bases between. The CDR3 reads CASRLGPTADTQYF. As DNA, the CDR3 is TGTGCCAGCAGATTGGGACCCACTGCAGATACGCAGTATTTT.

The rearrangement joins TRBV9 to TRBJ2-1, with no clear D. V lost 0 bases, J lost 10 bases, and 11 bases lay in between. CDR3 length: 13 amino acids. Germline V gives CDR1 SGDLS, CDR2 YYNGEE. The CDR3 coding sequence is TGTGCCAGCAGCGTAGGAGGTACGCCCGAGCAGTTCTTC. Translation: CASSVGGTPEQFF.

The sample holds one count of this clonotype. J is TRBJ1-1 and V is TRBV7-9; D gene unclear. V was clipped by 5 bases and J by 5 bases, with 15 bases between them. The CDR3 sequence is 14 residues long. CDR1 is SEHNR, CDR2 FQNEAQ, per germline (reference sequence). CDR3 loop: CASSPVPHSTEAFF. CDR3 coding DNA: TGTGCCAGCAGCCCCGTCCCCCATTCGACTGAAGCTTTCTTT.

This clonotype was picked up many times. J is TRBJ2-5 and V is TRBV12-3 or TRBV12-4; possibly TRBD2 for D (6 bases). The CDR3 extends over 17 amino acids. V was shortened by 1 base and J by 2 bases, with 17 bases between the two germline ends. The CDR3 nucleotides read TGTGCCAGCAGTTTAGAGGGACTCGCCGAAACACAAGAGACCCAGTACTTC. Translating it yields CASSLEGLAETQETQYF.

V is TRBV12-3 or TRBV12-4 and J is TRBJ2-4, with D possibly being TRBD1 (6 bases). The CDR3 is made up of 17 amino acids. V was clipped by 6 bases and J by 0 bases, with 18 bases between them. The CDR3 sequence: CASSSNRQDGAKNIQYF. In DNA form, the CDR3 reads TGTGCCAGCAGCAGCAACAGACAGGACGGAGCCAAAAACATTCAGTACTTC.

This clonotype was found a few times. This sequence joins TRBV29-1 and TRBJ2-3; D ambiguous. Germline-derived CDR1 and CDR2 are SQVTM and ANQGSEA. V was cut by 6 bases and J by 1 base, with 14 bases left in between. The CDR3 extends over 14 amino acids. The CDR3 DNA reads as TGCAGCGTGGCGTTGGAGAGCCGCACAGATACGCAGTATTTT. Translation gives CSVALESRTDTQYF.

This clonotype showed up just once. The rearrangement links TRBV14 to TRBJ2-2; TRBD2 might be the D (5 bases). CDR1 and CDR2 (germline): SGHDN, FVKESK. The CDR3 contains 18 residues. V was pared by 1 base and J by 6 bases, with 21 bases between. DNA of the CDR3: TGTGCCAGCAGCCAAGTACGTAGTGCCCTTTTGAGGGCCGGGGAGCTGTTTTTT. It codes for CASSQVRSALLRAGELFF.

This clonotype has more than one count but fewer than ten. The CDR3 DNA reads as TGTGCCAGCAGTTTTGCGGGGGGTAAGCAGTTCTTC. Amino acids: CASSFAGGKQFF. V usage is TRBV27 and J usage is TRBJ2-1, with TRBD2 identical over 8 bases. The CDR3 is made up of 12 amino acids. The V gene's germline CDR1 is MNHEY and CDR2 SMNVEV (reference sequence). Trimming took 3 bases from V and 11 from J; bases not matched to a gene: 3.

The CDR3 loop reads CASSTQGALNTEAFF. CDR3 in DNA: TGTGCCAGCAGTACACAGGGGGCCCTGAACACTGAAGCTTTCTTT. J is TRBJ1-1 and V is TRBV12-3 or TRBV12-4; the match to TRBD1 covers 9 bases. The CDR3 contains 15 residues. The V gene end was trimmed by 5 bases and the J gene end by 0 bases; junction bases not matched to a gene: 4.

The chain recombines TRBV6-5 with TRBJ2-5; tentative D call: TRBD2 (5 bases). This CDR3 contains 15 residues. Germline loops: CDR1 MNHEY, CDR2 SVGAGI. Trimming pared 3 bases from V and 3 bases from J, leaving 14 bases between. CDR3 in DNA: TGTGCCAGCAGTTATACGAGCGGCTGGGAAGAGACCCAGTACTTC. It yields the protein CASSYTSGWEETQYF.

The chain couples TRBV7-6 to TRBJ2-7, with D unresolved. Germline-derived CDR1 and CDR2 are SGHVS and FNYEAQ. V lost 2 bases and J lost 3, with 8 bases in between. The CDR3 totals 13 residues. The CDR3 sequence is CASSLNGDYEQYF. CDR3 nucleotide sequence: TGTGCCAGCAGCTTAAACGGAGACTACGAGCAGTACTTC.

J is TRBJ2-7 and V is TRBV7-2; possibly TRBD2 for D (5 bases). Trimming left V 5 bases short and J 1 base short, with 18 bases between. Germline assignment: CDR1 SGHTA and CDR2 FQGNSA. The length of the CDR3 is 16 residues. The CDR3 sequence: CASSITAGPKSYEQYF. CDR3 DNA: TGTGCCAGCAGCATAACGGCGGGCCCAAAATCCTACGAGCAGTACTTC.

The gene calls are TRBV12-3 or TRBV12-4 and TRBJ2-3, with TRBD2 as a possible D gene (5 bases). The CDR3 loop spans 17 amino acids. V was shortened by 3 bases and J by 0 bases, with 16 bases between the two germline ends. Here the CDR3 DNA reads TGTGCCAGCAGTTTTCATCCCGGGGAAACTAGCACAGATACGCAGTATTTT. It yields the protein CASSFHPGETSTDTQYF.

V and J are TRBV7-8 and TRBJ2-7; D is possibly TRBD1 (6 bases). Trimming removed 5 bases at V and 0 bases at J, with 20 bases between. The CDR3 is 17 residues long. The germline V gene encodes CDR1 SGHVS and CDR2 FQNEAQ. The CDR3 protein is CASSPFAPGASSYEQYF. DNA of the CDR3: TGTGCCAGCAGCCCATTCGCGCCAGGGGCGAGCTCCTACGAGCAGTACTTC.

CDR3 DNA sequence: TGCAGTGCCGCGTGGGACAGGGGAAAGATTGACATTCAGTACTTC. Amino acid sequence: CSAAWDRGKIDIQYF. This chain connects TRBV20-1 to TRBJ2-4; TRBD1 agrees at 10 bases. Looked up from germline, CDR1 is DFQATT and CDR2 is SNEGSKA (reference sequence). This CDR3 comprises 15 residues. The trim removed 6 bases at V and 8 bases at J, leaving 13 bases unmatched.

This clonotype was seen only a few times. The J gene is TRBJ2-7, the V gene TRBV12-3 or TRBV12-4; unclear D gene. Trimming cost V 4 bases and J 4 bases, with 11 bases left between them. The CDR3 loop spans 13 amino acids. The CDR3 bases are TGTGCCAGCAGTTCGGGCTTCGCTTACGAGCAGTACTTC. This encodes CASSSGFAYEQYF.

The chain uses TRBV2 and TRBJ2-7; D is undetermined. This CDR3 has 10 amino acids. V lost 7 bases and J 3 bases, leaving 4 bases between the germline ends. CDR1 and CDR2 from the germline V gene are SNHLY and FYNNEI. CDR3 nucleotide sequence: TGTGCCAGCACCCTCTACGAGCAGTACTTC. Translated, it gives CASTLYEQYF.

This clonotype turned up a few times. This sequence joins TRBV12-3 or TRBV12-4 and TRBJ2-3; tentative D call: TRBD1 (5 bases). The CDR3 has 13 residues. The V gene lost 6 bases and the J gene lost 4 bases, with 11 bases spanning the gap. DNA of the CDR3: TGTGCCAGCAGGCGACAGAGAGCAGATACGCAGTATTTT. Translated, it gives CASRRQRADTQYF.

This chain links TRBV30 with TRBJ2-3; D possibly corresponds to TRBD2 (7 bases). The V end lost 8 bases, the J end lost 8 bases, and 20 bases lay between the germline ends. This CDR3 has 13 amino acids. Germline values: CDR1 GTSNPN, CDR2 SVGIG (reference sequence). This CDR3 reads CALFGGRFGTQYF. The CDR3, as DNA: TGTGCCCTCTTCGGGGGGCGCTTTGGTACGCAGTATTTT.

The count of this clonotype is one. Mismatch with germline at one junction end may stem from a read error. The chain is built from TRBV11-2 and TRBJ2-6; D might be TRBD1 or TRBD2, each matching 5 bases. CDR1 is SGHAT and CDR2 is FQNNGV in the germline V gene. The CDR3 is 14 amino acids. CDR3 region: CASSLLLGTNILTF. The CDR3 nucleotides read TGTGCCAGCAGCCTTCTTTTGGGGACCAACATCCTGACTTTC. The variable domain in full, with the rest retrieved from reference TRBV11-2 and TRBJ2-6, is EAGVAQSPRYKIIEKRQSVAFWCNPISGHATLYWYQQILGQGPKLLIQFQNNGVVDDSQLPKDRFSAERLKGVDSTLKIQPAKLEDSAVYLCASSLLLGTNILTFGAGSRLTVL.

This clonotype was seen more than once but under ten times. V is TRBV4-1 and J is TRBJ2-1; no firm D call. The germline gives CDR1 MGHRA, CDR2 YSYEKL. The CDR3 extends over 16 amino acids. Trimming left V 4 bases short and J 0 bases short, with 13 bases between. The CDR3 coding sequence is TGCGCCAGCAGCCCGTCTTACCTCCGCTCCTACAATGAGCAGTTCTTC. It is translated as CASSPSYLRSYNEQFF.

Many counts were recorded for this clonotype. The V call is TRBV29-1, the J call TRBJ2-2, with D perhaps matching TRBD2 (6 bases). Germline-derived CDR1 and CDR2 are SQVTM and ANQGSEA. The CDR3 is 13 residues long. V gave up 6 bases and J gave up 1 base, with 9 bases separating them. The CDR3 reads CSVEEGNTGELFF. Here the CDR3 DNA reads TGCAGCGTCGAGGAGGGGAACACCGGGGAGCTGTTTTTT.

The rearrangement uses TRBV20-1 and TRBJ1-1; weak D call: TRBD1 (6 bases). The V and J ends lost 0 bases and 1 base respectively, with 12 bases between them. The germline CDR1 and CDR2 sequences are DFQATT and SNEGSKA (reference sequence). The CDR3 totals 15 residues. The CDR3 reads CSARDRLQGNTEAFF. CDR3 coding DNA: TGCAGTGCTAGAGACCGCCTACAGGGGAACACTGAAGCTTTCTTT.

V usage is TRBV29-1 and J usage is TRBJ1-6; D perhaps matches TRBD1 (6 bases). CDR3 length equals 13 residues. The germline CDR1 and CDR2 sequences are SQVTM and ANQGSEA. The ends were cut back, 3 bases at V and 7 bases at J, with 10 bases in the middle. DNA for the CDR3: TGCAGCGTTGATCGGACAGTAAATTCACCCCTCCACTTT. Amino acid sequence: CSVDRTVNSPLHF. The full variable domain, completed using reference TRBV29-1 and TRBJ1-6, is SAVISQKPSRDICQRGTSLTIQCQVDSQVTMMFWYRQQPGQSLTLIATANQGSEATYESGFVIDKFPISRPNLTFSTLTVSNMSPEDSSIYLCSVDRTVNSPLHFGNGTRLTVT.